These 30 T cell receptor beta chains were all obtained from the same sample, sequenced in a study of siplizumab effects on memory and regulatory T cells. Libraries were prepared by immunoSEQ multiplex PCR; TCRdb keeps only in-frame clonotypes and omits some of them. The sample yields some 100,000 clones, around 94% seen once. Sample: Tregs sorted from blood. All receptors come from a human donor in good health.

The chain recombines TRBV15 with TRBJ1-5, with 7 bases identical to TRBD1. The CDR3 consists of 14 residues. The V and J ends lost 7 bases and 7 bases, in that order; junction bases with no gene match: 10. Per germline, CDR1 LNHNV and CDR2 YYDKDF (reference sequence). The CDR3 nucleotides are TGTGCCACCAACTTTCGACAGGGCATACAGCCCCAGCATTTT. Amino acids: CATNFRQGIQPQHF.

The chain joins TRBV29-1 to TRBJ2-2; D is ambiguous. Trimming shortened V by 7 bases and J by 3 bases, and 6 bases separated the two germline ends. The CDR3 sequence is 11 residues long. Germline V lookup: CDR1 SQVTM, CDR2 ANQGSEA. CDR3 protein: CSAWDTGELFF. CDR3 bases: TGCAGCGCATGGGACACCGGGGAGCTGTTTTTT.

The V and J genes are TRBV25-1 and TRBJ2-3, with unresolved D. Trimming cost V 3 bases and J 8 bases, with 21 bases left between them. CDR1 is MGHDK and CDR2 is SYGVNS in the germline V gene. This CDR3 comprises 16 residues. CDR3 DNA sequence: TGTGCCAGCAGTGAGTCGGCAGGTTGGTTCTATGGTACGCAGTATTTT. Translation gives CASSESAGWFYGTQYF.

The chain recombines TRBV28 with TRBJ2-1; no reliable D call. CDR3 length: 19 amino acids. Trimming removed 2 bases from V and 4 bases from J, with 24 bases in between. Germline CDR1 MDHEN, CDR2 SYDVKM. CDR3 sequence reads: CASSLRFVRLATIYNEQFF. Here the CDR3 DNA reads TGTGCCAGCAGTTTAAGGTTCGTTCGACTTGCGACGATTTACAATGAGCAGTTCTTC.

The chain has TRBV9 and TRBJ1-2; D not resolved. V was clipped by 0 bases and J by 2 bases, with 11 bases between them. CDR1 SGDLS and CDR2 YYNGEE come from the germline V gene. The CDR3 length is 15 residues. The CDR3 reads CASSVGRALNYGYTF. The CDR3 coding sequence is TGTGCCAGCAGCGTAGGTCGGGCTCTGAACTATGGCTACACCTTC.

The CDR3 spells CASSLPQGNLAKNIQYF. CDR3 nucleotide sequence: TGTGCCAGCAGTTTGCCCCAAGGGAACCTAGCCAAAAACATTCAGTACTTC. The gene calls are TRBV28 and TRBJ2-4, with D hard to call. V lost 3 bases to trimming and J lost 0 bases, with 15 bases between them. The germline V gene encodes CDR1 MDHEN and CDR2 SYDVKM. The CDR3 has 17 residues. Variable domain in full (rest from reference TRBV28 and TRBJ2-4): DVKVTQSSRYLVKRTGEKVFLECVQDMDHENMFWYRQDPGLGLRLIYFSYDVKMKEKGDIPEGYSVSREKKERFSLILESASTNQTSMYLCASSLPQGNLAKNIQYFGAGTRLSVL.

The gene calls are TRBV5-4 and TRBJ2-3; TRBD1 is a possible D gene (5 bases). This CDR3 has 16 residues. Trimming took 0 bases from V and 3 from J, leaving 14 bases between them. Germline V gene data show CDR1 as SGHNT and CDR2 as YYREEE (reference sequence). CDR3 in amino acids: CASSLARQGRTDTQYF. The CDR3 nucleotides are TGTGCCAGCAGCTTGGCCCGGCAGGGTAGGACAGATACGCAGTATTTT. Filled out from reference TRBV5-4 and TRBJ2-3, the complete variable domain reads ETGVTQSPTHLIKTRGQQVTLRCSSQSGHNTVSWYQQALGQGPQFIFQYYREEENGRGNFPPRFSGLQFPNYSSELNVNALELDDSALYLCASSLARQGRTDTQYFGPGTRLTVL.

The chain carries TRBV4-2 and TRBJ2-7; D tentatively fits TRBD1 or TRBD2 (6 bases each). This CDR3 spans 16 amino acids. Germline-derived CDR1 and CDR2 are LGHNA and YNFKEQ. The V end lost 4 bases, the J end lost 2 bases, and 18 bases lay between the germline ends. The CDR3 spells CASSPSGRGPTYEQYF. The CDR3 nucleotides read TGTGCCAGCAGCCCTTCTGGACGGGGGCCTACCTACGAGCAGTACTTC.

V usage is TRBV28 and J usage is TRBJ2-4; D is uncertain. Trimming removed 5 bases from V and 1 base from J, with 33 bases in between. The length of the CDR3 is 22 residues. Germline V gene lookup returns CDR1 MDHEN and CDR2 SYDVKM. The DNA for the CDR3 is TGTGCCAGCAGTCCCGTCAGGAGCAAACCGCCAACGACATATGAGGCCAAAAACATTCAGTACTTC. Encoded protein: CASSPVRSKPPTTYEAKNIQYF. Full variable domain (remainder filled in from reference TRBV28 and TRBJ2-4): DVKVTQSSRYLVKRTGEKVFLECVQDMDHENMFWYRQDPGLGLRLIYFSYDVKMKEKGDIPEGYSVSREKKERFSLILESASTNQTSMYLCASSPVRSKPPTTYEAKNIQYFGAGTRLSVL.

The J gene is TRBJ2-2, the V gene TRBV5-1; D gene uncertain. CDR1 and CDR2 (germline): SGHRS, YFSETQ. V was cut by 0 bases and J by 2 bases, with 5 bases left in between. The CDR3 spans 14 residues. The CDR3 spells CASSLALNTGELFF. CDR3 DNA sequence: TGCGCCAGCAGCTTGGCTCTTAACACCGGGGAGCTGTTTTTT.

This clone was counted a single time. The J gene is TRBJ2-6, the V gene TRBV28, with D possibly being TRBD1 or TRBD2 (5 bases each). V lost 6 bases to trimming and J lost 0 bases, with 6 bases between them. Looked up from germline, CDR1 is MDHEN and CDR2 is SYDVKM. The CDR3 has 14 amino acids. DNA of the CDR3: TGTGCCAGCAGGGGGGTCTCTGGGGCCAACGTCCTGACTTTC. This sequence encodes CASRGVSGANVLTF.

This clone has only one observation. The genes are TRBV2 and TRBJ1-1; D gene uncertain. The length of the CDR3 is 14 residues. Deletions cut 8 bases from V and 6 bases from J, with 19 bases between. The germline CDR1 and CDR2 sequences are SNHLY and FYNNEI. CDR3 amino acids: CASGRPRGGAEAFF. The CDR3 DNA follows: TGTGCCAGCGGGCGCCCTCGGGGAGGCGCTGAAGCTTTCTTT.

V is TRBV15 and J is TRBJ1-6, with D possibly TRBD1 on 5 matching bases. V shed 0 bases and J shed 5 bases, with 8 bases lying between them. There are 15 residues in the CDR3. CDR1 and CDR2 from the germline V gene are LNHNV and YYDKDF (reference sequence). This chain's CDR3 is CATSRETVDNSPLHF. The CDR3, as DNA: TGTGCCACCAGCAGAGAGACAGTAGATAATTCACCCCTCCACTTT.

The V call is TRBV18, the J call TRBJ1-4; D remains ambiguous. Germline V gene sequence: CDR1 KGHSH, CDR2 LQKENI. The CDR3 is made up of 14 amino acids. Trimming took 3 bases from V and 3 from J, leaving 8 bases between them. The CDR3 coding sequence is TGTGCCAGCTCACCCTCGTCACCTAATGAAAAACTGTTTTTT. Its translation: CASSPSSPNEKLFF.

This chain joins TRBV7-9 and TRBJ1-1, with D possibly being TRBD1 (5 bases). Trimming took off 1 base at V and 1 base at J, with 7 bases between the two ends. The CDR3 contains 14 residues. CDR1 and CDR2 (germline): SEHNR, FQNEAQ (reference sequence). CDR3 region: CASSLEGQNTEAFF. The CDR3 nucleotides read TGTGCCAGCAGCTTAGAGGGGCAGAACACTGAAGCTTTCTTT.

V gene TRBV29-1 combines with J gene TRBJ2-7; D gene uncertain. The CDR3 is 13 residues long. The V end was cut by 4 bases, the J end by 2 bases, with 12 bases between. Germline CDR1 SQVTM, CDR2 ANQGSEA. CDR3 DNA: TGCAGCGTTGTAGGTTCTAGTGCCTACGAGCAGTACTTC. This codes for CSVVGSSAYEQYF.

The gene calls are TRBV28 and TRBJ2-1; 12 bases fit TRBD1. This CDR3 spans 15 amino acids. J gave up 10 bases and V 1 base, and 5 bases lay outside the gene matches. Germline CDR1 MDHEN, CDR2 SYDVKM. The chain's CDR3 is CASSLLGQGAQEQFF. As DNA, the CDR3 is TGTGCCAGCAGTTTATTGGGACAGGGGGCTCAAGAGCAGTTCTTC.

The chain couples TRBV5-4 to TRBJ1-2, with D possibly matching TRBD1 (5 bases). V was clipped by 4 bases and J by 3 bases, with 25 bases between them. The CDR3 contains 18 residues. CDR1 SGHNT and CDR2 YYREEE come from the germline V gene (reference sequence). In nucleotides, the CDR3 is TGTGCCAGCAGCACGGTTCGGGGGGTGGGCAGGATCGACTATGGCTACACCTTC. It codes for CASSTVRGVGRIDYGYTF.

The chain carries TRBV19 and TRBJ1-5; D is perhaps TRBD1 (6 bases). The CDR3 covers 15 residues. Germline CDR1 is LNHDA and CDR2 is SQIVND (reference sequence). V dropped 9 bases and J dropped 2 bases, with 17 bases sitting between them. The CDR3 DNA reads as TGTGCCAGCCAAGACAGGCAGATAGGCAATCAGCCCCAGCATTTT. Its protein is CASQDRQIGNQPQHF. Based on the CDR3 plus reference TRBV19 and TRBJ1-5, the full variable domain is DGGITQSPKYLFRKEGQNVTLSCEQNLNHDAMYWYRQDPGQGLRLIYYSQIVNDFQKGDIAEGYSVSREKKESFPLTVTSAQKNPTAFYLCASQDRQIGNQPQHFGDGTRLSIL.

V gene TRBV7-9 combines with J gene TRBJ2-3; TRBD2 might be the D (6 bases). The V end was cut by 4 bases, the J end by 5 bases, with 16 bases between. This CDR3 has 15 amino acids. The germline gives CDR1 SEHNR, CDR2 FQNEAQ (reference sequence). CDR3 protein: CASSSLGGGGDTQYF. The CDR3 DNA follows: TGTGCCAGCAGCTCCCTTGGGGGAGGTGGAGATACGCAGTATTTT.

The chain couples TRBV5-4 to TRBJ2-5; D might be TRBD2 (5 bases). The CDR3 is 15 amino acids. V lost 3 bases and J 3 bases, leaving 15 bases between the germline ends. Germline lookup yields CDR1 SGHNT and CDR2 YYREEE (reference sequence). This CDR3 is CASSSLSGKKETQYF. The CDR3 bases are TGTGCCAGCAGCTCACTAAGCGGAAAGAAAGAGACCCAGTACTTC.

The V gene is TRBV25-1, the J gene TRBJ1-2; D gene ambiguous. The V gene lost 6 bases and the J gene lost 1 base, with 9 bases spanning the gap. The CDR3 covers 13 residues. Germline loops: CDR1 MGHDK, CDR2 SYGVNS. This chain's CDR3 is CASSRDYNYGYTF. DNA for the CDR3: TGTGCCAGCAGCCGGGATTATAACTATGGCTACACCTTC.

V is TRBV30 and J is TRBJ1-5; no definite D call. The length of the CDR3 is 16 residues. Trimming shortened V by 0 bases and J by 4 bases, and 16 bases separated the two germline ends. Germline V CDR1 and CDR2: GTSNPN, SVGIG (reference sequence). The CDR3 reads CAWSVSGLTGNQPQHF. The CDR3 DNA reads as TGTGCCTGGAGTGTGAGTGGGTTGACGGGTAATCAGCCCCAGCATTTT.

This clone is a singleton in its sample. This chain connects TRBV19 to TRBJ1-5, with D possibly matching TRBD1 (5 bases). V was shortened by 7 bases and J by 5 bases, with 15 bases between the two germline ends. The CDR3 sequence is 14 residues long. From germline, CDR1 is LNHDA and CDR2 SQIVND (reference sequence). CDR3 sequence: CASKRWGNDQPQHF. The CDR3 DNA reads TGTGCCAGTAAAAGATGGGGGAATGATCAGCCCCAGCATTTT.

V and J are TRBV15 and TRBJ1-2; 7 nucleotides line up with TRBD1. Per the germline V gene, CDR1 is LNHNV and CDR2 is YYDKDF (reference sequence). Losses at the gene ends were 1 base for V and 6 bases for J; bases not matched to a gene: 5. The CDR3 length is 14 residues. CDR3 sequence reads: CATSRVTGRDGYTF. The CDR3 region has the DNA TGTGCCACCAGCAGAGTGACAGGGAGAGATGGCTACACCTTC.

Turning to this clone: The sample holds other DNA sequences that translate to the same CDR3. This rearrangement joins TRBV5-1 to TRBJ1-1; D unresolved. This CDR3 is built from 12 residues. V dropped 5 bases and J dropped 4 bases, with 9 bases sitting between them. The germline CDR1 and CDR2 sequences are SGHRS and YFSETQ. The CDR3 reads CASSLSGTEAFF. In DNA form, the CDR3 reads TGCGCCAGCAGTCTATCGGGCACTGAAGCTTTCTTT. The whole variable domain, filled in from reference TRBV5-1 and TRBJ1-1, reads KAGVTQTPRYLIKTRGQQVTLSCSPISGHRSVSWYQQTPGQGLQFLFEYFSETQRNKGNFPGRFSGRQFSNSRSEMNVSTLELGDSALYLCASSLSGTEAFFGQGTRLTVV.

The chain carries TRBV5-1 and TRBJ1-2; D is ambiguous. CDR3 size: 14 residues. The V and J ends lost 0 bases and 2 bases respectively, with 8 bases between them. Looked up from germline, CDR1 is SGHRS and CDR2 is YFSETQ. Written as DNA, the CDR3 is TGCGCCAGCAGCTTGGATGGCCAGAACTATGGCTACACCTTC. It specifies CASSLDGQNYGYTF.

The chain links TRBV7-8 to TRBJ1-5; D is possibly TRBD1 (5 bases). Germline CDR1 is SGHVS and CDR2 is FQNEAQ. V lost 5 bases, J lost 4 bases, and 24 bases lay in between. The CDR3 is 18 residues long. CDR3 coding DNA: TGTGCCAGCAGCGCACACTGGATGACAGAGCTGGGGAATCAGCCCCAGCATTTT. Its translation: CASSAHWMTELGNQPQHF.

V usage is TRBV12-5 and J usage is TRBJ2-7, with 7 bases that match TRBD1. V lost 6 bases to trimming and J lost 3 bases; unmatched junction nucleotides: 8. In germline, CDR1 is LGHNT, CDR2 FRNRAP. The CDR3 totals 14 residues. The CDR3 protein is CASGRYTGDYEQYF. In nucleotides, the CDR3 is TGTGCTAGTGGCCGTTATACAGGGGACTACGAGCAGTACTTC.

The J gene is TRBJ1-1, the V gene TRBV29-1, with D hard to call. This CDR3 is 15 amino acids long. The germline V gene encodes CDR1 SQVTM and CDR2 ANQGSEA. Trimming took 5 bases from V and 3 from J, leaving 19 bases between them. The CDR3 spells CSVRVLAEYDTEAFF. The CDR3 DNA is TGCAGCGTTCGGGTTCTGGCGGAATATGACACTGAAGCTTTCTTT.